Following are 6 T cell receptor beta chains from one sample sequenced in a study of shared T cell receptors in the human thymus. Profiled with immunoSEQ multiplex PCR; TCRdb holds only in-frame clones, not every one. The sample carries about 710,000 clones, around 87% recorded once. The sample was also linked to a second study, of human thymus T cells.

Sequenced material: thymocytes. The receptors were sampled from a boy under two years old with a congenital heart defect.

V is TRBV11-2 and J is TRBJ2-5; 11 nucleotides match TRBD2. The CDR3 sequence is 17 residues long. Germline V CDR1 and CDR2: SGHAT, FQNNGV. The ends lost 4 bases at V and 4 bases at J; junction bases unmatched: 11. CDR3 DNA sequence: TGTGCCAGCAGCTCATCCGTAGCGGGAGGGCCGCGAGAGACCCAGTACTTC. It specifies CASSSSVAGGPRETQYF.

The V gene is TRBV18, the J gene TRBJ2-7; TRBD1 aligns across 11 bases. CDR1 is KGHSH and CDR2 is LQKENI in the germline V gene. This CDR3 is 16 amino acids long. Trimming at V came to 3 bases and at J to 6 bases, leaving 10 bases not matched to a gene. The CDR3: CASSPSGTGGVGEQYF. The CDR3 DNA sequence: TGTGCCAGCTCACCCTCCGGGACAGGGGGGGTAGGCGAGCAGTACTTC.

The rearrangement uses TRBV30 and TRBJ2-2; D call uncertain. This CDR3 has 17 amino acids. Germline-derived CDR1 and CDR2 are GTSNPN and SVGIG (reference sequence). Deletions cut 0 bases from V and 1 base from J, with 15 bases between. Written as DNA, the CDR3 is TGTGCCTGGAGTGTACTTAACCCCACGAGGAACACCGGGGAGCTGTTTTTT. This gives the protein CAWSVLNPTRNTGELFF.

This rearrangement joins TRBV4-1 to TRBJ2-1, with TRBD2 matching 7 bases. The germline gives CDR1 MGHRA, CDR2 YSYEKL. The CDR3 extends over 13 amino acids. V trimming: 5 bases; J trimming: 6 bases; junction bases outside the gene matches: 4. This CDR3 reads CASSDTSVNEQFF. The CDR3 DNA sequence: TGCGCCAGCAGCGATACTAGCGTCAATGAGCAGTTCTTC.

The gene calls are TRBV10-1 and TRBJ1-5; D ambiguous. The CDR3 has 15 amino acids. The ends were cut back, 6 bases at V and 0 bases at J, with 12 bases in the middle. Germline V gene data show CDR1 as WNHNN and CDR2 as SYGVQD (reference sequence). DNA of the CDR3: TGCGCCAGCAGCCAACAGCTAAATAGCAATCAGCCCCAGCATTTT. Protein: CASSQQLNSNQPQHF.

The chain combines TRBV28 with TRBJ2-1; 14 bases map to TRBD2. Trimming took 3 bases from V and 0 from J; bases not matched to a gene: 10. Germline values: CDR1 MDHEN, CDR2 SYDVKM. There are 20 residues in the CDR3. CDR3 sequence: CASSFRPGLAGEDSYNEQFF. In nucleotides, the CDR3 is TGTGCCAGCAGTTTCCGTCCGGGACTAGCGGGAGAAGACTCCTACAATGAGCAGTTCTTC.